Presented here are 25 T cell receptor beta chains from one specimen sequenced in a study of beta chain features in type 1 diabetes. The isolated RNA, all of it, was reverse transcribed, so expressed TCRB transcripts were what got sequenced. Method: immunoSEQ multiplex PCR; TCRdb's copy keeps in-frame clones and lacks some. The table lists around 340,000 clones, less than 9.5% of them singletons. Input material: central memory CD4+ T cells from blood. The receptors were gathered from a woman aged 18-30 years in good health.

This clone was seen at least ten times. CDR3 sequence reads: CASSRDSDNEQFF. CDR3 DNA sequence: TGTGCCAGCAGCCGGGACTCGGACAATGAGCAGTTCTTC. The chain links TRBV7-2 to TRBJ2-1, with TRBD2 as a possible D gene (6 bases). The germline V gene encodes CDR1 SGHTA and CDR2 FQGNSA. The CDR3 covers 13 residues. Trimming removed 5 bases at V and 5 bases at J, with 10 bases between.

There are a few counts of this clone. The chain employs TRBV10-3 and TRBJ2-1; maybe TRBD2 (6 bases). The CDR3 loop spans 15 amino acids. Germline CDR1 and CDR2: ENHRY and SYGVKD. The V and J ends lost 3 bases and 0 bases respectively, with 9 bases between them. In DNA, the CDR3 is TGTGCCATCAGTGAAGTCGGGAGCTCCTACAATGAGCAGTTCTTC. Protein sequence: CAISEVGSSYNEQFF.

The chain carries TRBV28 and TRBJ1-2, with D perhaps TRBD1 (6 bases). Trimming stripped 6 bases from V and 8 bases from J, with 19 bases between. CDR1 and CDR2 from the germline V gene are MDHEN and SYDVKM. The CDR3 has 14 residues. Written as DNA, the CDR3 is TGTGCCAGCAGCCAAGGGGCCAGGGGAGACGGCTACACCTTC. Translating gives CASSQGARGDGYTF.

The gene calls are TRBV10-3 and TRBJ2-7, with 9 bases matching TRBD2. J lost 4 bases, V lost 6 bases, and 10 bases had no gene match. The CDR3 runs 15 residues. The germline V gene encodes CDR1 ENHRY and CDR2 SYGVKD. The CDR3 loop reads CAIRTDSGRSYEQYF. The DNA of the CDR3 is TGTGCCATCAGGACAGATAGCGGGAGAAGTTACGAGCAGTACTTC.

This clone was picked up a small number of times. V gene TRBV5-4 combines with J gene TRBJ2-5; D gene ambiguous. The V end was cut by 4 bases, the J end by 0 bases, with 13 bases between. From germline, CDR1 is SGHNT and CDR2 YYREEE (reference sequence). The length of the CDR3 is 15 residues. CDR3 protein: CASSQDMRNQETQYF. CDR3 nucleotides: TGTGCCAGCAGCCAAGATATGAGGAACCAAGAGACCCAGTACTTC.

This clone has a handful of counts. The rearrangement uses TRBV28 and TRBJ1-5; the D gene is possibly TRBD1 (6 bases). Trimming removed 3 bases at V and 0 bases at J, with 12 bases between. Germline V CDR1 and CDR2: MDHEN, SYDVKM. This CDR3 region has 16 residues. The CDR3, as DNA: TGTGCCAGCAGTTTTTCCGGGACATTTAGCAATCAGCCCCAGCATTTT. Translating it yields CASSFSGTFSNQPQHF.

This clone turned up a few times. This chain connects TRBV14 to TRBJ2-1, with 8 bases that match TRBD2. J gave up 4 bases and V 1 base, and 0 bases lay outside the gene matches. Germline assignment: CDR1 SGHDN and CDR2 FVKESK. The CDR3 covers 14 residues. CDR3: CASSQVAGYNEQFF. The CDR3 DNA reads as TGTGCCAGCAGCCAAGTAGCGGGATACAATGAGCAGTTCTTC.

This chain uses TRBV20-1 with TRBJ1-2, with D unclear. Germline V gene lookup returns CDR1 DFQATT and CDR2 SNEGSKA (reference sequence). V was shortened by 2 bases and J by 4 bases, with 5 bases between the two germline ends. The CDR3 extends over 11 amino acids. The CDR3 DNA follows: TGCAGTGCTAGAACAGCCTATGGCTACACCTTC. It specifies CSARTAYGYTF.

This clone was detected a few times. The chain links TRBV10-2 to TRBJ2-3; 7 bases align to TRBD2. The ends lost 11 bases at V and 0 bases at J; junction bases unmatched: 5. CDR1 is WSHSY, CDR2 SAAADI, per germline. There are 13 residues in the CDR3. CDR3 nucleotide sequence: TGCGCCCTAGCGGAGTTTAGCACAGATACGCAGTATTTT. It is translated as CALAEFSTDTQYF.

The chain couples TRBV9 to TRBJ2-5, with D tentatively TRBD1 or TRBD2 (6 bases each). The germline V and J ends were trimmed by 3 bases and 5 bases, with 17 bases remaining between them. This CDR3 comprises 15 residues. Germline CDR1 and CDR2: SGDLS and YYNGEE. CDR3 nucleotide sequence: TGTGCCAGCAGCGCTGCGGGACAACGGCTGGAGACCCAGTACTTC. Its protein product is CASSAAGQRLETQYF.

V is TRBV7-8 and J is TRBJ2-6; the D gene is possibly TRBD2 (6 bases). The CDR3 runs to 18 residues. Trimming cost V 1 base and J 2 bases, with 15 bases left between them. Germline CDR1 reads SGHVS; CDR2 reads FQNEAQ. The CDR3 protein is CASSLGRGILTGANVLTF. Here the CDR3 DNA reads TGTGCCAGCAGCTTAGGGAGGGGAATCTTAACTGGGGCCAACGTCCTGACTTTC. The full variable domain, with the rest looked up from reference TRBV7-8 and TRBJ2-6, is GAGVSQSPRYKVAKRGQDVALRCDPISGHVSLFWYQQALGQGPEFLTYFQNEAQLDKSGLPSDRFFAERPEGSVSTLKIQRTQQEDSAVYLCASSLGRGILTGANVLTFGAGSRLTVL.

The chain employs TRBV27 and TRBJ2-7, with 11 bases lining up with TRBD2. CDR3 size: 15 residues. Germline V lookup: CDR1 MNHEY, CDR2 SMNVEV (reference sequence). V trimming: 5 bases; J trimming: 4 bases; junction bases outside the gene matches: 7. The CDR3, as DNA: TGTGCCAGCAGTCCGGAGACTAGCGGGGCATACGAGCAGTACTTC. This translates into CASSPETSGAYEQYF.

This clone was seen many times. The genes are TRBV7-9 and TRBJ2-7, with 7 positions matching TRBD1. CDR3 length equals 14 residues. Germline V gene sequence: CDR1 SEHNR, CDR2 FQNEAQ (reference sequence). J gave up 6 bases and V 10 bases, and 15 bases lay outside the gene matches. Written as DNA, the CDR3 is TGTGCCACCCCAATCGGGACAGATAACACCGAGCAGTACTTC. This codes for CATPIGTDNTEQYF.

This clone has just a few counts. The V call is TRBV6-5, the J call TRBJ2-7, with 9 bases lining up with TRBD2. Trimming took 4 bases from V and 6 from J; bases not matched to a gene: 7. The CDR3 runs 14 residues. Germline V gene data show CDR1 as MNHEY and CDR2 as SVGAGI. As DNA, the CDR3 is TGTGCCAGCAGTTCCCTAGCGGGATCGCTCGAGCAGTACTTC. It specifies CASSSLAGSLEQYF.

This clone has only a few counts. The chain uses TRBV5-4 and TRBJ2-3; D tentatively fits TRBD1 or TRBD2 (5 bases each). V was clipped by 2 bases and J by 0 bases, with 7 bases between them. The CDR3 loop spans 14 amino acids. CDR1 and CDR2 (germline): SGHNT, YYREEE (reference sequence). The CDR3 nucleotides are TGTGCCAGCAGCTTCGGGGCCAGCACAGATACGCAGTATTTT. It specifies CASSFGASTDTQYF.

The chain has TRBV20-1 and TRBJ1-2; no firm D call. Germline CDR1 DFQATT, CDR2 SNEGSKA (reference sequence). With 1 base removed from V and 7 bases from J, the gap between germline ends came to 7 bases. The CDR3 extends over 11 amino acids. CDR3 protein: CSARGGTGYTF. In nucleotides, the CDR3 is TGCAGTGCTAGAGGGGGAACTGGCTACACCTTC.

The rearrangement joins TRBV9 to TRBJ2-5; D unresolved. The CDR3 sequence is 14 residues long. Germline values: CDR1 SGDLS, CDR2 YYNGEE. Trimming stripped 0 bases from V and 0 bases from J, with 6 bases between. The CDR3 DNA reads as TGTGCCAGCAGCGTAGCAGGAAACCAAGAGACCCAGTACTTC. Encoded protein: CASSVAGNQETQYF.

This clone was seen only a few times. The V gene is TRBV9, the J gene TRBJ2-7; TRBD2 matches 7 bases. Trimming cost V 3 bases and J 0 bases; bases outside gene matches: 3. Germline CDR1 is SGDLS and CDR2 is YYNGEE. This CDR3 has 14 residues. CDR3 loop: CASSEGTTSYEQYF. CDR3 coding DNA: TGTGCCAGCAGCGAAGGGACTACCTCCTACGAGCAGTACTTC. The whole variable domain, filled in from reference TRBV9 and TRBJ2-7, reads DSGVTQTPKHLITATGQRVTLRCSPRSGDLSVYWYQQSLDQGLQFLIQYYNGEERAKGNILERFSAQQFPDLHSELNLSSLELGDSALYFCASSEGTTSYEQYFGPGTRLTVT.

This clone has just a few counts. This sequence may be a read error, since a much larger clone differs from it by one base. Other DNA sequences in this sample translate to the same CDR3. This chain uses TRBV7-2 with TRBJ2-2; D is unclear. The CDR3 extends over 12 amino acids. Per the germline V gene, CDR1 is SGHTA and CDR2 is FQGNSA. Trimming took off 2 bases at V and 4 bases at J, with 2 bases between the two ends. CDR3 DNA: TGTGCCAGCAGCTTAAGCACCGGGGAGCTGTTTTTT. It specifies CASSLSTGELFF. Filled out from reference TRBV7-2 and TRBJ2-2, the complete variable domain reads GAGVSQSPSNKVTEKGKDVELRCDPISGHTALYWYRQSLGQGLEFLIYFQGNSAPDKSGLPSDRFSAERTGGSVSTLTIQRTQQEDSAVYLCASSLSTGELFFGEGSRLTVL.

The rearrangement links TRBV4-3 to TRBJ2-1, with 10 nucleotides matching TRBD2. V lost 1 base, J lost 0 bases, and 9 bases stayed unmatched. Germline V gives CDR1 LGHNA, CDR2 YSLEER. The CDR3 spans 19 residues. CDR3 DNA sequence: TGCGCCAGCAGCCAAGTGCCCCCAATAGCGGGAGGCTCCTACAATGAGCAGTTCTTC. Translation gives CASSQVPPIAGGSYNEQFF.

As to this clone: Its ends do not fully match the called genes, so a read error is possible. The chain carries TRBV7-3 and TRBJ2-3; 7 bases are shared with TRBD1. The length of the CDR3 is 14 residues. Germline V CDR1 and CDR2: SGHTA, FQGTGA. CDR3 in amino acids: CASSRGQFTDTQYF. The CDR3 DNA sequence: TGTGCTAGCAGCCGGGGACAGTTCACAGATACGCAGTATTTT.

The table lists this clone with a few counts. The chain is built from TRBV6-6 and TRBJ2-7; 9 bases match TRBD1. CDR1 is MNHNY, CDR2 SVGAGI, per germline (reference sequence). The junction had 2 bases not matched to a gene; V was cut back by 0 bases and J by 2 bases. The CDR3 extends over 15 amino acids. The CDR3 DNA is TGTGCCAGCAGTTACTCGGGACAGGGAACCTACGAGCAGTACTTC. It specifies CASSYSGQGTYEQYF.

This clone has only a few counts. Here the CDR3 reads CASSSGLAGQQETQYF. Written as DNA, the CDR3 is TGTGCCAGCAGCTCAGGACTAGCTGGGCAACAAGAGACCCAGTACTTC. V and J are TRBV5-4 and TRBJ2-5, with 8 bases identical to TRBD2. CDR1 is SGHNT, CDR2 YYREEE, per germline (reference sequence). V trimming: 3 bases; J trimming: 2 bases; junction bases outside the gene matches: 9. This CDR3 has 16 amino acids.

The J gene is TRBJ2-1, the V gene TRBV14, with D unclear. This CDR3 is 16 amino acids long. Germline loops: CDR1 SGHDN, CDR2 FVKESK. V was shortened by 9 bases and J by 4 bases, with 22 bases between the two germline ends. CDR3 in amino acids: CARPFERSPKYNEQFF. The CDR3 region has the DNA TGTGCCAGGCCGTTTGAGAGGTCGCCTAAGTACAATGAGCAGTTCTTC.

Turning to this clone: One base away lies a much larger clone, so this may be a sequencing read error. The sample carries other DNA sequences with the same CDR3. CDR3 coding DNA: TGTGCCAGCAGCCCCGGGGGCCCCTACGAGCAGTACTTC. Its translation: CASSPGGPYEQYF. The chain employs TRBV28 and TRBJ2-7; tentatively, D is TRBD1 or TRBD2 (6 bases each). The germline V gene has CDR1 MDHEN and CDR2 SYDVKM. V lost 6 bases and J 2 bases, leaving 11 bases between the germline ends. The CDR3 runs to 13 residues. The complete variable domain, with remaining parts taken from reference TRBV28 and TRBJ2-7, reads DVKVTQSSRYLVKRTGEKVFLECVQDMDHENMFWYRQDPGLGLRLIYFSYDVKMKEKGDIPEGYSVSREKKERFSLILESASTNQTSMYLCASSPGGPYEQYFGPGTRLTVT.